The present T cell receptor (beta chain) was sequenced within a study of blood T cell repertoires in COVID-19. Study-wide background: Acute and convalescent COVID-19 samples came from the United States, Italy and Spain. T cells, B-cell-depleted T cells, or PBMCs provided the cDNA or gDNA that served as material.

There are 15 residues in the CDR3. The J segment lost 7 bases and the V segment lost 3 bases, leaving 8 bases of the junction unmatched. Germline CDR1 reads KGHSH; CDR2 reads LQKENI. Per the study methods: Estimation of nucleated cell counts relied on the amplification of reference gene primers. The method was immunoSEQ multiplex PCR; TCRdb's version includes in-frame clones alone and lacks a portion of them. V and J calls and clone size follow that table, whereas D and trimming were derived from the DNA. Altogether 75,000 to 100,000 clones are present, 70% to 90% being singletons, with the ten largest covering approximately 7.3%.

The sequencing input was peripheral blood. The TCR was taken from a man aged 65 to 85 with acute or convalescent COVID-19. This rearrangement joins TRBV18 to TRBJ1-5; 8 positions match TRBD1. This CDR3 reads CASSPATGALQPQHF. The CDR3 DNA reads TGTGCCAGCTCACCGGCGACAGGGGCCTTACAGCCCCAGCATTTT.